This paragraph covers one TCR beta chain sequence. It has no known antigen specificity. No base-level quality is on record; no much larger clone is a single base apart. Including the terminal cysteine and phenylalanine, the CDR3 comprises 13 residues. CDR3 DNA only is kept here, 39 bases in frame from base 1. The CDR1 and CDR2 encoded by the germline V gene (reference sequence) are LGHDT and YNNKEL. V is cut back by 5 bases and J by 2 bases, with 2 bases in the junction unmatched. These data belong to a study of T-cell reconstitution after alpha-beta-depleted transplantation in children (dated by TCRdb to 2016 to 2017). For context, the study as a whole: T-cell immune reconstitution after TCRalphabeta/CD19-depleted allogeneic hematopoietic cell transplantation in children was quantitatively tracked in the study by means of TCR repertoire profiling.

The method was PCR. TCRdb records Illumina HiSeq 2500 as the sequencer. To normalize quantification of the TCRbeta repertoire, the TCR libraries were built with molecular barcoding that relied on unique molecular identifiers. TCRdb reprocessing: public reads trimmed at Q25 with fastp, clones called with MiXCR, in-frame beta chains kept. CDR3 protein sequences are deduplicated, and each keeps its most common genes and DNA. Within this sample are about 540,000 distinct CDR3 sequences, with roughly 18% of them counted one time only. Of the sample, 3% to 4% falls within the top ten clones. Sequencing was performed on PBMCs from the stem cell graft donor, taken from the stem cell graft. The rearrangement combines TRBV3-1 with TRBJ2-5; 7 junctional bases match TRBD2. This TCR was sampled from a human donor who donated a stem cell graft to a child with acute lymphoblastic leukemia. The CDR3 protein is CASSRAGQETQYF. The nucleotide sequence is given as TGTGCCAGCAGCAGAGCGGGGCAAGAGACCCAGTACTTC.